This T cell receptor (beta chain) was identified in a study of CD8 T cells in ankylosing spondylitis. V lost 6 bases, J lost 6 bases, and 8 bases stayed unmatched. There are 15 residues in the CDR3. Study outcomes and limitations: A CD8+ phenotype characterized the disease-linked clones, which were relatively rare in peripheral blood. A motif of roughly eight highly homologous TCR beta variants was seen as apparently characteristic of ankylosing spondylitis blood.

One entry per CDR3 protein, called by TCRdb with MiXCR from the 5' RACE reads. Among 40,000 or so distinct CDR3 sequences listed, approximately 11% were seen once. This clonotype has a count of ten or more. No antigen is known for it. The sequence was obtained from a male donor with ankylosing spondylitis or in good health (not recorded which). The source material was blood, either unsorted or a sorted T cell fraction (not recorded which). This chain connects TRBV12-3 or TRBV12-4 to TRBJ2-2, with TRBD1 matching 9 bases. CDR3 nucleotides: TGTGCCAGCAGACCCGACAGGGGGAAGGCCGGGGAGCTGTTTTTT. Amino acid sequence: CASRPDRGKAGELFF.